This record concerns one T cell receptor (beta chain) sequence. This specimen comes from a study of blood T cell repertoires in COVID-19. Study overall: Collection of acute and convalescent COVID-19 samples took place in the United States, Italy and Spain. In each case, the material was cDNA or gDNA derived from T cells, B-cell-depleted T cells, or PBMCs.

In the original analysis: Reference gene primers were amplified, and this amplification served to estimate nucleated cell counts. Libraries were prepared by immunoSEQ multiplex PCR; TCRdb keeps only in-frame clonotypes and omits some of them. Clone size and V and J calls were adopted from that table, with D and trimming inferred from the DNA. The data hold fewer than 120,000 clones, with approximately 68% observed a single time. The ends were cut back, 4 bases at V and 0 bases at J, with 11 bases in the middle. Germline V lookup: CDR1 SGDLS, CDR2 YYNGEE. This CDR3 spans 14 amino acids. Sequencing was performed on peripheral blood. The TCR sequence derives from a woman aged 55-69 years with acute or convalescent COVID-19. The chain couples TRBV9 to TRBJ2-7; D call uncertain. The CDR3 nucleotides are TGTGCCAGCAGCCTGAGGCCGAGCTCCTACGAGCAGTACTTC. It is translated as CASSLRPSSYEQYF.